This T cell receptor (beta chain) is drawn from a study of T cell responses to AZD1222 COVID-19 vaccine. Findings and caveats of the study: With dominance at 160-218 and 743-854, vaccine-associated CD4 TCRs spanned spike. There were mostly white British donors and more females than males, and clonal diversity was possibly underestimated. Just 5 or 6 AZD1222 recipients tested seropositive at baseline.

Clones were read by immunoSEQ multiplex PCR, and TCRdb kept only the in-frame ones, dropping some. This sample has about 26,000 clones, with roughly 88% found just once. A note on this clone: Its target is not known.

Per the germline V gene, CDR1 is SGHAT and CDR2 is FQNNGV. Trimming removed 4 bases from V and 4 bases from J, with 13 bases in between. The CDR3 consists of 14 residues. Here the sequenced sample was peripheral blood, taken 28 days after the second AZD1222 dose. This sequence was found in an adult who received the AZD1222 COVID-19 vaccine. The chain has TRBV11-2 and TRBJ1-1; no definite D call. CDR3 residues: CASSSTGAGTEAFF. The CDR3 DNA follows: TGTGCCAGCAGCTCAACCGGCGCGGGCACTGAAGCTTTCTTT.